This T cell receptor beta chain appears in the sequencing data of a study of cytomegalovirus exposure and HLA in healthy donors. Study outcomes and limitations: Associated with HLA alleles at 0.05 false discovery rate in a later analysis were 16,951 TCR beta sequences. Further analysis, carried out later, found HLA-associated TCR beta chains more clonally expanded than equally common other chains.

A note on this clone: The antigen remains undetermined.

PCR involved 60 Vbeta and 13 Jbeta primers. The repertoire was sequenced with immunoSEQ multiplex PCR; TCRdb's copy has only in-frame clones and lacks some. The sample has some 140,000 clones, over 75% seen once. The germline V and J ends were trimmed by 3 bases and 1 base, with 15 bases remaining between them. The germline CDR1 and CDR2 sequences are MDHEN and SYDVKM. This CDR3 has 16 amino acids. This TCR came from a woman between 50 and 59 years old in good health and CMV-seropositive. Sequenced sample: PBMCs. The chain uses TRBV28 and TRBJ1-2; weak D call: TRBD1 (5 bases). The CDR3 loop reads CASSLLGPSLNYGYTF. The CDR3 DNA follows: TGTGCCAGCAGTTTGCTGGGGCCAAGTCTTAACTATGGCTACACCTTC.